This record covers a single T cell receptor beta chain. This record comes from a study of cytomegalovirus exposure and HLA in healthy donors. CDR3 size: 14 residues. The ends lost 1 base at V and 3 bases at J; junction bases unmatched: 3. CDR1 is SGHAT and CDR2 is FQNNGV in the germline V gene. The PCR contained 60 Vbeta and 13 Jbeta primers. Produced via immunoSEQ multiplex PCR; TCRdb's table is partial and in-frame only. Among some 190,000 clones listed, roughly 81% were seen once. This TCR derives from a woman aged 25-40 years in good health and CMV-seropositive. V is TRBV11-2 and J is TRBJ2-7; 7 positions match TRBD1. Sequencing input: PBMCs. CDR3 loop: CASSLVGTDYEQYF. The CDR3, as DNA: TGTGCCAGCAGCTTAGTCGGGACAGACTACGAGCAGTACTTC. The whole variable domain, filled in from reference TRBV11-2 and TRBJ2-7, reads EAGVAQSPRYKIIEKRQSVAFWCNPISGHATLYWYQQILGQGPKLLIQFQNNGVVDDSQLPKDRFSAERLKGVDSTLKIQPAKLEDSAVYLCASSLVGTDYEQYFGPGTRLTVT.